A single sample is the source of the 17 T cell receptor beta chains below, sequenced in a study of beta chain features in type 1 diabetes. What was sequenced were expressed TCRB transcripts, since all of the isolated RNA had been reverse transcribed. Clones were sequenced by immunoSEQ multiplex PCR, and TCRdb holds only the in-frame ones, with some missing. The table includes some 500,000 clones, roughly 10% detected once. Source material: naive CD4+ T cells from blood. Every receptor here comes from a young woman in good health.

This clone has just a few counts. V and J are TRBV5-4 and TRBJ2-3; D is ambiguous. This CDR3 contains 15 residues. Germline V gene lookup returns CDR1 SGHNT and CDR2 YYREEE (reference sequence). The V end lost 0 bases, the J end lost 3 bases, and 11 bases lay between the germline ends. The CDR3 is CASSLGPMGTDTQYF. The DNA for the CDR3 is TGTGCCAGCAGCTTGGGACCTATGGGGACAGATACGCAGTATTTT.

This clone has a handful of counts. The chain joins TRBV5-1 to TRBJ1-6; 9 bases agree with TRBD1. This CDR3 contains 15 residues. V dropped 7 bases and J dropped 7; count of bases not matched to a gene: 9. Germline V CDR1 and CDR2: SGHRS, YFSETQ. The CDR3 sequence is CASSTAGQGNSPLHF. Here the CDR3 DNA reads TGCGCCAGCTCCACGGCAGGACAGGGGAATTCACCCCTCCACTTT.

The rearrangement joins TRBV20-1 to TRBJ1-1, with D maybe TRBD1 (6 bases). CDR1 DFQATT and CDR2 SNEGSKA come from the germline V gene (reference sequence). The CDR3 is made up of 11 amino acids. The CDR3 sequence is CGTPGVTEAFF. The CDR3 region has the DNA TGCGGGACTCCAGGGGTAACTGAAGCTTTCTTT.

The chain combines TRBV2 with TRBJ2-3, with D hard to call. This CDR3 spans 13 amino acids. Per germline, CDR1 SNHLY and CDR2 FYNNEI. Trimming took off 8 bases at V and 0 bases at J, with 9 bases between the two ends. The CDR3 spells CASLLPSTDTQYF. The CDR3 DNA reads TGTGCCAGCCTCCTCCCCAGCACAGATACGCAGTATTTT.

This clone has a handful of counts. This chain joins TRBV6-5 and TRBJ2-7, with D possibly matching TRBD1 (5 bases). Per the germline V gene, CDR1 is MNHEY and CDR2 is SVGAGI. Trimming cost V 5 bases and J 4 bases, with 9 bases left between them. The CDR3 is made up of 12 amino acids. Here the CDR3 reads CASSGDRYEQYV. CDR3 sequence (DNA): TGTGCCAGCAGTGGCGACAGATACGAGCAGTACGTC.

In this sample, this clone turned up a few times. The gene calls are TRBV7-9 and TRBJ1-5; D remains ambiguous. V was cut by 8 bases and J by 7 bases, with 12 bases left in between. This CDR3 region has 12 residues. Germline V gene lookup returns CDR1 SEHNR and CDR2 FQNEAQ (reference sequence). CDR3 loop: CASGGPDQPQHF. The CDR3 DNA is TGTGCCAGCGGAGGGCCCGACCAGCCCCAGCATTTT.

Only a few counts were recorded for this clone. The chain's CDR3 is CAWSVQGRGAKNIQYF. The DNA of the CDR3 is TGTGCCTGGAGCGTACAAGGCCGCGGGGCCAAAAACATTCAGTACTTC. This chain links TRBV30 with TRBJ2-4; maybe TRBD2 (5 bases). Germline assignment: CDR1 GTSNPN and CDR2 SVGIG (reference sequence). This CDR3 has 16 residues. The V end was cut by 3 bases, the J end by 1 base, with 16 bases between.

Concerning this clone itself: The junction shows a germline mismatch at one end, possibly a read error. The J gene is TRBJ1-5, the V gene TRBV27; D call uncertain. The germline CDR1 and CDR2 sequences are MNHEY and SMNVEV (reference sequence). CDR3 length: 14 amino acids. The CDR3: CASSAYAGNQRQHF. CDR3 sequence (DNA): TGTGCCAGCAGTGCGTACGCCGGGAATCAGCGCCAGCATTTT.

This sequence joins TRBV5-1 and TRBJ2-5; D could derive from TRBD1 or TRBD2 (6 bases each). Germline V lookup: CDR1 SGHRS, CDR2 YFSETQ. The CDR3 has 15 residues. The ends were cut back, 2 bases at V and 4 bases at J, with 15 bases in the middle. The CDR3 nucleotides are TGCGCCAGCAGCTTCCGAGGGGGGCTCGGAGAGACCCAGTACTTC. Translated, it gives CASSFRGGLGETQYF.

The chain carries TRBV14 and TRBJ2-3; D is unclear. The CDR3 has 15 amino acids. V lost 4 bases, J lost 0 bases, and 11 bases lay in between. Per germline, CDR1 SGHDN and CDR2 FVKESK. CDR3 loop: CASSPRLGSTDTQYF. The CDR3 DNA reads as TGTGCCAGCAGCCCTCGTTTGGGTAGCACAGATACGCAGTATTTT. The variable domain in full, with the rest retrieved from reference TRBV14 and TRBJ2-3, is EAGVTQFPSHSVIEKGQTVTLRCDPISGHDNLYWYRRVMGKEIKFLLHFVKESKQDESGMPNNRFLAERTGGTYSTLKVQPAELEDSGVYFCASSPRLGSTDTQYFGPGTRLTVL.

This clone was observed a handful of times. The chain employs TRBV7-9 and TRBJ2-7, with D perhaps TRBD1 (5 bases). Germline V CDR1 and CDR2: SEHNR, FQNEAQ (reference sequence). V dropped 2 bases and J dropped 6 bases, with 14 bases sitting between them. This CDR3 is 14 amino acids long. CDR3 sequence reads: CASSLFGQGSEQYF. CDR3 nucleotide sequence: TGTGCCAGCAGCTTATTCGGACAAGGCAGCGAGCAGTACTTC.

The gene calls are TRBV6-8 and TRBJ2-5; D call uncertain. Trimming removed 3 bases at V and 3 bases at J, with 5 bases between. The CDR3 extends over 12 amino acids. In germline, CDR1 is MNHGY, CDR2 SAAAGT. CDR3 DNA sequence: TGTGCCAGCAGTTATAGAGAAGAGACCCAGTACTTC. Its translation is CASSYREETQYF.

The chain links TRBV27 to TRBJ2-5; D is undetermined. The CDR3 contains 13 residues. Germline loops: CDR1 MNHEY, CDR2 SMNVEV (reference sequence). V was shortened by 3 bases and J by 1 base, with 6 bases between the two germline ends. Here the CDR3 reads CASSFVFQETQYF. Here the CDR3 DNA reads TGTGCCAGCAGTTTTGTTTTCCAAGAGACCCAGTACTTC.

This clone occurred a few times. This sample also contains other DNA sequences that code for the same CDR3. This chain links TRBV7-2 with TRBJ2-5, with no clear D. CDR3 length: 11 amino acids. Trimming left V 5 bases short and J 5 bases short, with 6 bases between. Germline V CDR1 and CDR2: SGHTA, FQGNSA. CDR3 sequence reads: CASSHSETQYF. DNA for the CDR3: TGTGCCAGCAGCCATTCGGAGACCCAGTACTTC.

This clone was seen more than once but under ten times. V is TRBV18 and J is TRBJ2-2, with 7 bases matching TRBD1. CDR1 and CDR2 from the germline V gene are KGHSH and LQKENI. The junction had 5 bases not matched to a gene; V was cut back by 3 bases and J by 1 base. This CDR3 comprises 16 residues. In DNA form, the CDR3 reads TGTGCCAGCTCACCGCTCGGGACAGAGAACACCGGGGAGCTGTTTTTT. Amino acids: CASSPLGTENTGELFF.

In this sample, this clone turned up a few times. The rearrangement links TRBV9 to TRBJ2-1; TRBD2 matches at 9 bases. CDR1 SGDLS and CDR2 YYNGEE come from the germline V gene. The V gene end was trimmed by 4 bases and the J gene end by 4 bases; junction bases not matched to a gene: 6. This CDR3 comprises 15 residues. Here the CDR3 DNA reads TGTGCCAGCAGCAAGGAGCGGGGGGTATACAATGAGCAGTTCTTC. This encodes CASSKERGVYNEQFF.

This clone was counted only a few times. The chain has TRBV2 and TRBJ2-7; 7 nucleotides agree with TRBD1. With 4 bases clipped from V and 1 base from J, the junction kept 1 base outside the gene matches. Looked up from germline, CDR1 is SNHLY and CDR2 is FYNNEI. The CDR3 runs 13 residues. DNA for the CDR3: TGTGCCAGCAGTGCGGGACAGTCCTACGAGCAGTACGTC. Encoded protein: CASSAGQSYEQYV.